The clone carrying this T cell receptor (beta chain) has at least ten counts. Its target is unknown. The source of the sample is a study of metastatic and nonmetastatic thyroid tumors. Study information: Where malignant and benign thyroid patients were concerned, repertoires were compared across blood and tumor or nodule tissue. Points from the study as a whole: When malignant thyroid tumors were compared with benign nodules, TCR beta diversity was reportedly significantly higher in the malignant tumors. This held in both blood and tumor samples.

The CDR3 is 13 residues long. Looked up from germline, CDR1 is DFQATT and CDR2 is SNEGSKA (reference sequence). V lost 0 bases to trimming and J lost 8 bases, with 13 bases between them. In the original processing: In papillary thyroid cancer, a distant-metastasis classifier was built using CDR3 differences across clinicopathological groups. TCRdb re-called clones via MiXCR from the PCR reads. None of the V and J calls come from the authors' own analysis; TCRdb made them. The data contain tens of thousands of clones, 10% to 15% of them singletons. Ahead of thyroid surgery, no patient had received treatment of any kind.

This TCR was recovered from a female donor with papillary thyroid cancer or a benign thyroid nodule (not recorded which). Some clones in this sample may be carry-over from other donors' samples. Sequenced input: blood. V and J are TRBV20-1 and TRBJ1-1; no clear D. The CDR3 protein is CSARDRLPPEAFF. As DNA, the CDR3 is TGCAGTGCTAGAGATCGGTTGCCCCCCGAAGCTTTCTTT.